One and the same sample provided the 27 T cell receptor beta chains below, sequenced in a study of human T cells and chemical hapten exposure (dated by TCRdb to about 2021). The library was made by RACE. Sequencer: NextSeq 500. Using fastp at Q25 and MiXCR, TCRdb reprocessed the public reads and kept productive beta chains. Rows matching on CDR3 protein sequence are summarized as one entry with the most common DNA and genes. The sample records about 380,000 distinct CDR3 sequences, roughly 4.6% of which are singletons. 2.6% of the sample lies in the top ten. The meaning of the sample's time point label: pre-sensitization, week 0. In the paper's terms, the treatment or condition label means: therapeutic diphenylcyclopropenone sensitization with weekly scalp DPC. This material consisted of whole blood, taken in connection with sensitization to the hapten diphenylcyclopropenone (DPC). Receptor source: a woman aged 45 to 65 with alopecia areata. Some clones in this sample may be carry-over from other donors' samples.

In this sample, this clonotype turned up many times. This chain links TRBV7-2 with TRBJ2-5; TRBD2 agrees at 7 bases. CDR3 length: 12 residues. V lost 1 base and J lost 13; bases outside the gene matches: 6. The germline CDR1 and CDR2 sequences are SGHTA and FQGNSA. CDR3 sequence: CASSLEAGSRYF. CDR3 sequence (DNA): TGTGCCAGCAGCTTAGAAGCGGGGTCACGGTACTTC.

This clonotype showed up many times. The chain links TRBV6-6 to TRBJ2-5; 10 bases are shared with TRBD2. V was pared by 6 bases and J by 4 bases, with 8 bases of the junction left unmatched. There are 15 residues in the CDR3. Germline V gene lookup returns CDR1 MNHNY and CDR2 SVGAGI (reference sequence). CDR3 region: CASSPGLAGAETQYF. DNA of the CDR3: TGTGCCAGCAGCCCGGGGCTAGCGGGAGCAGAGACCCAGTACTTC.

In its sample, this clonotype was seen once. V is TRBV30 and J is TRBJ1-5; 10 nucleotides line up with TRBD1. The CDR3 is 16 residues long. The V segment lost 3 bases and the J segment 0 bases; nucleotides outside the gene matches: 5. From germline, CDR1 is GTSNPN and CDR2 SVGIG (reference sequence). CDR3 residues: CAWSLGTGDSNQPQHF. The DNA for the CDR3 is TGTGCCTGGAGCCTGGGGACAGGGGATAGCAATCAGCCCCAGCATTTT.

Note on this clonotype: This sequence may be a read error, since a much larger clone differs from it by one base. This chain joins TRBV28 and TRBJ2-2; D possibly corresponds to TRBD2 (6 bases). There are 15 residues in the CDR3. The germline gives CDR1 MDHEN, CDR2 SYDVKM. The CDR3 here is CASSPPLANTGEMFF. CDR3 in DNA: TGTGCCAGCAGTCCTCCCCTAGCGAACACCGGGGAGATGTTTTTT.

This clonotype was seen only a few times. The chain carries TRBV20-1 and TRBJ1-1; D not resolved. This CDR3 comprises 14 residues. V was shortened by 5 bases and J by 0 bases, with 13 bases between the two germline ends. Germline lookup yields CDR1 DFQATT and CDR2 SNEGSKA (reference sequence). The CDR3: CSAGPGVMNTEAFF. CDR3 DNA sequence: TGCAGTGCTGGACCCGGGGTAATGAACACTGAAGCTTTCTTT.

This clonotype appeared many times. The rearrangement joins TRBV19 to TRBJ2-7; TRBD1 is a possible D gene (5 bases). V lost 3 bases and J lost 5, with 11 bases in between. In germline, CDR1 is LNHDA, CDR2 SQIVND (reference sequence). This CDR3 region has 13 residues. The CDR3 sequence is CASSMLGRHEQYF. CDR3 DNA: TGTGCCAGTAGTATGCTGGGGCGCCACGAGCAGTACTTC.

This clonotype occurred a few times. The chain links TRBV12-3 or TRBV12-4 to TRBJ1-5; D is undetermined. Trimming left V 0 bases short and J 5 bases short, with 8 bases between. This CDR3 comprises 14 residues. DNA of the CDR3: TGTGCCAGCAGTTTAGCCCTTAATGATCAGCCCCAGCATTTT. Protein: CASSLALNDQPQHF.

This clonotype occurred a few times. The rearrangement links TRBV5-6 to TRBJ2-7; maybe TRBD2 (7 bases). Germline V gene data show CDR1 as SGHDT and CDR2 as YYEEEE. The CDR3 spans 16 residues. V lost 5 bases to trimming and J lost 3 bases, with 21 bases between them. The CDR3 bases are TGTGCCAGCAGTAGGGGGGGACCGGTGGGAGTCTACGAGCAGTACTTC. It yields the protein CASSRGGPVGVYEQYF.

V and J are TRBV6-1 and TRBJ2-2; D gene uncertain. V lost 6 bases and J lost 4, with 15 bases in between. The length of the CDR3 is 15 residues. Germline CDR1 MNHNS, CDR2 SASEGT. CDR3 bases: TGTGCCAGCAGAGCGACACGTCATGTCACCGGGGAGCTGTTTTTT. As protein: CASRATRHVTGELFF.

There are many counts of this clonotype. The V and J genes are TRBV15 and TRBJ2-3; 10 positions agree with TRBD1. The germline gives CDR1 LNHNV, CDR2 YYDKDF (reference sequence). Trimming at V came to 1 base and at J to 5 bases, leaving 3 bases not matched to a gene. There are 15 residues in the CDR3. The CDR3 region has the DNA TGTGCCACCAGCAGAGTGGGACAGGGGAGAGATACGCAGTATTTT. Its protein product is CATSRVGQGRDTQYF.

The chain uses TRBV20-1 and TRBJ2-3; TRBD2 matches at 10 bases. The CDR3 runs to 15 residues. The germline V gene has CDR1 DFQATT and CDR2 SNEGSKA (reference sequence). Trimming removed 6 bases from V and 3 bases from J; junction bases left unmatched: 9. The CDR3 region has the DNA TGCAGTGCGAAGCGAGCGGGGGGGAGGACAGATACGCAGTATTTT. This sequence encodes CSAKRAGGRTDTQYF.

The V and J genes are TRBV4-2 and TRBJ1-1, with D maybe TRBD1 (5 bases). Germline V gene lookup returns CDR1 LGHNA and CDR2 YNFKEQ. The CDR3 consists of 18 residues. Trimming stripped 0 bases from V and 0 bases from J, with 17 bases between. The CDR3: CASSQEGVGIGMNTEAFF. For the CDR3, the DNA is TGTGCCAGCAGCCAAGAAGGGGTGGGCATTGGAATGAACACTGAAGCTTTCTTT.

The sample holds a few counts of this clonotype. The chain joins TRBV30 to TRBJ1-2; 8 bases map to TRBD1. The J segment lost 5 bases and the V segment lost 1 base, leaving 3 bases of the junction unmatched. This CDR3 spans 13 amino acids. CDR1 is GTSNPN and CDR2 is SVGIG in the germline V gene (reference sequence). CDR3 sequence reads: CAWSEGTGYGYTF. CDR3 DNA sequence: TGTGCCTGGAGTGAAGGGACAGGTTATGGCTACACCTTC.

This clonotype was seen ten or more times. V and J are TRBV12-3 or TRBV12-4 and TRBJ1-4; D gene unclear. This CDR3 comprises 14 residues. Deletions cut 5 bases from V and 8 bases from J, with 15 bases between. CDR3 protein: CASSPDGYQEKLFF. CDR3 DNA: TGTGCCAGCAGTCCGGACGGCTATCAAGAAAAACTGTTTTTT.

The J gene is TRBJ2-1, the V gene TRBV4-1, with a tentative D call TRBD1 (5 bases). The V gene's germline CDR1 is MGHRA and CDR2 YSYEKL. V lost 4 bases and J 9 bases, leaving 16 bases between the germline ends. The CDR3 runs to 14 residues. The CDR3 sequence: CASSLVSGAPEQFF. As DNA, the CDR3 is TGCGCCAGCAGCCTAGTTAGTGGGGCTCCTGAGCAGTTCTTC.

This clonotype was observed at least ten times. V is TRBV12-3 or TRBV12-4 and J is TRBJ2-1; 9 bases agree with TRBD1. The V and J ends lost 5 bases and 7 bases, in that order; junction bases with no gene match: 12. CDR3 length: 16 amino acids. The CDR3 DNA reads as TGTGCCAGCAGTGCAAACAGGGGGCTCCTTAGGAATGAGCAGTTCTTC. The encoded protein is CASSANRGLLRNEQFF.

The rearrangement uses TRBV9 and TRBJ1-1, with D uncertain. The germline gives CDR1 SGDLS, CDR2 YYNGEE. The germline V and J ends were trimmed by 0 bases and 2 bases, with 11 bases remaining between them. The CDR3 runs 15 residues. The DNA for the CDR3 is TGTGCCAGCAGCGTAGAGGTAGCCAGCAACACTGAAGCTTTCTTT. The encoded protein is CASSVEVASNTEAFF.

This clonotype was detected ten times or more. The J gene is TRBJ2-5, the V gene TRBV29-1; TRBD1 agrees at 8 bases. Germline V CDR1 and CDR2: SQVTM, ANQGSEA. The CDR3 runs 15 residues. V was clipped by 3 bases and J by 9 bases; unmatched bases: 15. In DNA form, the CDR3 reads TGCAGCGTTGATCCCGGTGGGGACAGGAGGAATCCCCAGTACTTC. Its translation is CSVDPGGDRRNPQYF. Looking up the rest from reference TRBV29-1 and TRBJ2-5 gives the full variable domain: SAVISQKPSRDICQRGTSLTIQCQVDSQVTMMFWYRQQPGQSLTLIATANQGSEATYESGFVIDKFPISRPNLTFSTLTVSNMSPEDSSIYLCSVDPGGDRRNPQYFGPGTRLLVL.

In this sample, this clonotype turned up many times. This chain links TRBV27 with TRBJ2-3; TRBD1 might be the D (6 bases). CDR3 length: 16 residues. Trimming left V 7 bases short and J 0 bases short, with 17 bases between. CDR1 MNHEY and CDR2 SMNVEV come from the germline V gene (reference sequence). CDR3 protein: CASIAPGRGSTDTQYF. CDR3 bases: TGTGCCAGCATCGCTCCCGGCAGGGGTAGCACAGATACGCAGTATTTT.

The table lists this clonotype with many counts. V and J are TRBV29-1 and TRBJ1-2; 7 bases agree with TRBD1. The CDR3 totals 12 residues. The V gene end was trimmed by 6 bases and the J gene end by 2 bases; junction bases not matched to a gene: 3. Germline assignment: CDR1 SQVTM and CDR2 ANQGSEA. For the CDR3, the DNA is TGCAGCGTGCGGACAGGAAACTATGGCTACACCTTC. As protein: CSVRTGNYGYTF.

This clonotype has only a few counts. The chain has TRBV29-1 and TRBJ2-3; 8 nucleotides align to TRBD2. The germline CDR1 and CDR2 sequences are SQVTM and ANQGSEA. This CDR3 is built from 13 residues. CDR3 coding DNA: TGCTTAGTAACTAGCGGCAACACAGATACGCAGTATTTT. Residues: CLVTSGNTDTQYF.

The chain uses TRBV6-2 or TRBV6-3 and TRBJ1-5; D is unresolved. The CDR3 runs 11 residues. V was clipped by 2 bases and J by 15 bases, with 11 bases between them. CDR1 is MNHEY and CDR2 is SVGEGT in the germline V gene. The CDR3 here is CASSYGTAAHF. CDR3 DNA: TGTGCCAGCAGTTACGGAACAGCCGCGCATTTT.

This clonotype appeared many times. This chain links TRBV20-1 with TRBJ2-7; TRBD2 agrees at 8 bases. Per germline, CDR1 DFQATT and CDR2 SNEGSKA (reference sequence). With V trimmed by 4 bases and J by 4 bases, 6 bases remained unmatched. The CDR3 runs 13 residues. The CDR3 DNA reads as TGCAGTGCTAAAAAGCGGGGGCCATACGAGCAGTACTTC. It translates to CSAKKRGPYEQYF.

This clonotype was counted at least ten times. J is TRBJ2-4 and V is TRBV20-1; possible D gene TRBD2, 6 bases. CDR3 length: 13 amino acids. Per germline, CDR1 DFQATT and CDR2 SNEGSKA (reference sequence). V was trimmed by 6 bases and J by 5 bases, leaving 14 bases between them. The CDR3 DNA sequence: TGCAGTGCCCAAGAGACGGGGGAAAACATTCAGTACTTC. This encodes CSAQETGENIQYF.

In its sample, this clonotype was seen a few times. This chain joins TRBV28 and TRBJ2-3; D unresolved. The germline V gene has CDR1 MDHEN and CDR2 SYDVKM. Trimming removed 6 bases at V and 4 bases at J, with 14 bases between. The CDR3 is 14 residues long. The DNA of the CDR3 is TGTGCCAGCAGCTCGGAAAGTAATCCAGATACGCAGTATTTT. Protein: CASSSESNPDTQYF.

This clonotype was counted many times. The CDR3 sequence is CAISESRRAETGELFF. The CDR3 DNA reads as TGTGCCATCAGTGAGTCGAGGAGGGCTGAGACCGGGGAGCTGTTTTTT. The V gene is TRBV10-3, the J gene TRBJ2-2; weak D call: TRBD2 (6 bases). V was trimmed by 0 bases and J by 5 bases, leaving 13 bases between them. Per germline, CDR1 ENHRY and CDR2 SYGVKD. The length of the CDR3 is 16 residues.

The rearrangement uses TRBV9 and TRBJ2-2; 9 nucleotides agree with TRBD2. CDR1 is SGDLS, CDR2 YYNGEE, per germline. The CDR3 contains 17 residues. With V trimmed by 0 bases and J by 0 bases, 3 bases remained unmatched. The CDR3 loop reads CASSVERGAANTGELFF. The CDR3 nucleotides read TGTGCCAGCAGCGTAGAGCGGGGGGCCGCGAACACCGGGGAGCTGTTTTTT.